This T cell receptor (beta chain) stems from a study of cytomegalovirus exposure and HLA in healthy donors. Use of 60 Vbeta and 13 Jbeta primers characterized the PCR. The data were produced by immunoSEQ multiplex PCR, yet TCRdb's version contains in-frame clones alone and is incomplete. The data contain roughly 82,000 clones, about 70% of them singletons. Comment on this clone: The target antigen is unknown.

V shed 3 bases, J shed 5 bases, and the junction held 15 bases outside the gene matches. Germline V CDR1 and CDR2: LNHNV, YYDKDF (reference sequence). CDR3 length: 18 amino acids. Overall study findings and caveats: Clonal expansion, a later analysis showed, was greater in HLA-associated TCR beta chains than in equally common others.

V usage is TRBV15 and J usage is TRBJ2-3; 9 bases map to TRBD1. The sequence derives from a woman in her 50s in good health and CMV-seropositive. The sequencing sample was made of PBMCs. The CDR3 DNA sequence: TGTGCCACCAGCAGGAAAGGGACAGGGAAGTATGCGGGAGATACGCAGTATTTT. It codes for CATSRKGTGKYAGDTQYF.